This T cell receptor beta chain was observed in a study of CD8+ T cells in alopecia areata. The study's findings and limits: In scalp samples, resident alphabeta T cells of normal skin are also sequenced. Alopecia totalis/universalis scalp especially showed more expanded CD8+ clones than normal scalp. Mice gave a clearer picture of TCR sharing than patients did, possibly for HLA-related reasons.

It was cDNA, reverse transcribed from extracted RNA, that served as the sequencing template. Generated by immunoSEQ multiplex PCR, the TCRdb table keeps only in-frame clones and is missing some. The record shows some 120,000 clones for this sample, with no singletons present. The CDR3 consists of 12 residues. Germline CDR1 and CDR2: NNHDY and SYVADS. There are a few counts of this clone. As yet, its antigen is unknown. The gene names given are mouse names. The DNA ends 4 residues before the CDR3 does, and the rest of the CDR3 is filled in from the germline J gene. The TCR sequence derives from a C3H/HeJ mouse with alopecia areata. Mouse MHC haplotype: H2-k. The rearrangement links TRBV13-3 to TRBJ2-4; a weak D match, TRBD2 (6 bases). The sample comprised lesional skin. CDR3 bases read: TGTGCCAGCAGTTGGGGGTTGAAC. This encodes CASSWGLN. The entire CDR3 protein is CASSWGLNTLYF.